This record looks at one T cell receptor (beta chain) sequence and its context. Produced via immunoSEQ multiplex PCR; TCRdb's table is partial and in-frame only. The table includes over 200,000 clones, 82% detected once. The CDR3 sequence is 15 residues long. V was cut by 6 bases and J by 6 bases, with 20 bases left in between. Germline CDR1 WNHNN, CDR2 SYGVQD (reference sequence). This sample stems from a study of control samples from healthy donors and cancer patients. The receptor's source is an older woman with lung cancer. V gene TRBV10-1 combines with J gene TRBJ1-2; D perhaps matches TRBD1 (5 bases). Sequencing input: PBMCs. The CDR3 sequence is CASRHTQDRRNGYTF. CDR3 sequence (DNA): TGCGCCAGCAGGCACACACAGGACCGTAGGAATGGCTACACCTTC.